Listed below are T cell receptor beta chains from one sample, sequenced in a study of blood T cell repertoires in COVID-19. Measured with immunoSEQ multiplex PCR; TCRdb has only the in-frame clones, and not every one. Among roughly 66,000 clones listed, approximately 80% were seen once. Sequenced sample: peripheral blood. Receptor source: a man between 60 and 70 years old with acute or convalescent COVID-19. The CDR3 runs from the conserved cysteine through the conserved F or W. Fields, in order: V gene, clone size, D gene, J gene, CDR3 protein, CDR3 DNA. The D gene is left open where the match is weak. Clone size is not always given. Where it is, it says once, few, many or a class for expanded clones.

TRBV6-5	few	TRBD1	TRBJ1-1	CASSYEGGMLGAEAFF	TGTGCCAGCAGTTACGAAGGGGGCATGTTGGGAGCTGAAGCTTTCTTT
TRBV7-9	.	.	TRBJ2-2	CASSLASPRSTGELFF	TGTGCCAGCAGCTTAGCGTCCCCTCGGAGTACCGGGGAGCTGTTTTTT
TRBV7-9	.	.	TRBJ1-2	CASSLAGTVASGTF	.
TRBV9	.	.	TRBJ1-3	CASSGEQGQGGNTIYF	TGTGCCAGCAGCGGAGAGCAGGGCCAGGGTGGAAACACCATATATTTT
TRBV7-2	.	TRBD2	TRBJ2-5	CASSLSTSGGIKTQYF	TGTGCCAGCAGCTTAAGTACTAGCGGGGGGATAAAGACCCAGTACTTC
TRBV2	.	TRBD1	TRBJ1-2	CASNLRMTGAEYGYTF	TGTGCCAGCAACTTGAGAATGACAGGGGCCGAGTATGGCTACACCTTC
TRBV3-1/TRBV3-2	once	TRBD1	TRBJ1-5	CASSHEPTTGPNQPQHF	TGTGCCAGCAGCCACGAGCCAACGACAGGGCCTAATCAGCCCCAGCATTTT
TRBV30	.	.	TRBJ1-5	CAWSRGGQPQHF	TGTGCCTGGAGTAGGGGAGGTCAGCCCCAGCATTTT
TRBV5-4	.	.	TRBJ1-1	CASSLARSYTEAFF	TGTGCCAGCAGCTTAGCCCGTAGCTACACTGAAGCTTTCTTT
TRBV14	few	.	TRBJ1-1	CASSQALGLGTEAFF	TGTGCCAGCAGCCAAGCACTGGGGCTGGGCACTGAAGCTTTCTTT
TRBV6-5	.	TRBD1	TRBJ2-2	CASRRDRATGELFF	TGTGCCAGCCGCCGGGACAGGGCAACCGGGGAGCTGTTTTTT
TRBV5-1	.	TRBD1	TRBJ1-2	CASSWDSRYGYTF	TGCGCCAGCAGCTGGGACAGCCGCTATGGCTACACCTTC
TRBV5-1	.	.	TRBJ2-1	CASSLPNYNEQFF	TGCGCCAGCAGCTTGCCAAACTACAATGAGCAGTTCTTC
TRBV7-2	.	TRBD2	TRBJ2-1	CASSLVSGGYNEQFF	TGTGCCAGCAGCTTAGTCAGCGGGGGTTACAATGAGCAGTTCTTC